This passage covers 15 T cell receptor beta chains from one sample sequenced in a study of blood T cell repertoires in COVID-19. Assay used: immunoSEQ multiplex PCR; TCRdb lists only in-frame clones, some missing. This table has around 250,000 clones, around 90% appearing once. Source material: PBMCs or T cells enriched from blood (not recorded which). These receptors all stem from a human donor in a cohort exposed to, infected with or recovered from COVID-19 (not recorded which). The donor label of this sample is uncertain.

The chain has TRBV30 and TRBJ1-2; D is ambiguous. V dropped 7 bases and J dropped 7 bases, with 16 bases sitting between them. Germline lookup yields CDR1 GTSNPN and CDR2 SVGIG (reference sequence). This CDR3 comprises 12 residues. CDR3 sequence: CASSEKDFGYTF. The DNA for the CDR3 is TGTGCCTCCAGCGAGAAGGACTTTGGCTACACCTTC. The variable domain in full, completed from reference TRBV30 and TRBJ1-2, reads SQTIHQWPATLVQPVGSPLSLECTVEGTSNPNLYWYRQAAGRGLQLLFYSVGIGQISSEVPQNLSASRPQDRQFILSSKKLLLSDSGFYLCASSEKDFGYTFGSGTRLTVV.

The genes are TRBV5-1 and TRBJ1-5, with 10 positions matching TRBD1. Germline-derived CDR1 and CDR2 are SGHRS and YFSETQ. The CDR3 spans 17 residues. Trimming cost V 4 bases and J 4 bases; bases outside gene matches: 11. This chain's CDR3 is CASSPGGTGVRNQPQHF. The CDR3 DNA reads as TGCGCCAGCAGCCCCGGCGGGACAGGGGTCAGGAATCAGCCCCAGCATTTT.

The genes are TRBV10-3 and TRBJ1-2; D is ambiguous. Trimming removed 9 bases at V and 2 bases at J, with 13 bases between. Germline values: CDR1 ENHRY, CDR2 SYGVKD. This CDR3 contains 13 residues. As DNA, the CDR3 is TGTGCCATAACTTACAGTTTAAACTATGGCTACACCTTC. This codes for CAITYSLNYGYTF.

The CDR3 nucleotides read TGCGCCAGCAGCCTCCGGGACAGGGGGAGAAAACTGTTTTTT. Protein sequence: CASSLRDRGRKLFF. V usage is TRBV4-3 and J usage is TRBJ1-4; TRBD1 agrees at 11 bases. The germline gives CDR1 LGHNA, CDR2 YSLEER. The CDR3 loop spans 14 amino acids. J gave up 10 bases and V 4 bases, and 5 bases lay outside the gene matches.

V is TRBV19 and J is TRBJ1-5; no clear D. Trimming cost V 2 bases and J 0 bases, with 11 bases left between them. The CDR3 runs to 16 residues. Germline values: CDR1 LNHDA, CDR2 SQIVND (reference sequence). The DNA for the CDR3 is TGTGCCAGTAGTATACTCTCGGTTTATAGCAATCAGCCCCAGCATTTT. It yields the protein CASSILSVYSNQPQHF.

The chain carries TRBV27 and TRBJ1-2; tentative D call: TRBD1 (6 bases). Germline V gene lookup returns CDR1 MNHEY and CDR2 SMNVEV (reference sequence). The CDR3 consists of 15 residues. With 5 bases removed from V and 3 bases from J, the gap between germline ends came to 16 bases. CDR3 in DNA: TGTGCCAGCAGTACCGGACAGCCTGGTCACTATGGCTACACCTTC. Protein product: CASSTGQPGHYGYTF.

This clone has a single count. The rearrangement uses TRBV12-5 and TRBJ1-2, with 7 bases matching TRBD1. The V segment lost 2 bases and the J segment 7 bases; nucleotides outside the gene matches: 4. CDR1 and CDR2 (germline): LGHNT, FRNRAP. The CDR3 spans 13 residues. The CDR3: CASGLPSGGGYTF. CDR3 bases: TGTGCTAGTGGTTTGCCTTCAGGGGGTGGCTACACCTTC.

V gene TRBV5-4 combines with J gene TRBJ1-1; 9 nucleotides agree with TRBD1. Germline-derived CDR1 and CDR2 are SGHNT and YYREEE (reference sequence). V shed 4 bases and J 4 bases; nucleotides not matched to a gene: 11. This CDR3 has 16 residues. CDR3 amino acids: CASSPDGTGTLTEAFF. DNA of the CDR3: TGTGCCAGCAGCCCTGATGGGACAGGGACCCTCACTGAAGCTTTCTTT.

This chain joins TRBV7-2 and TRBJ1-5; a possible D gene is TRBD1 (6 bases). This CDR3 contains 19 residues. V dropped 2 bases and J dropped 0 bases, with 20 bases sitting between them. Germline lookup yields CDR1 SGHTA and CDR2 FQGNSA. The CDR3 DNA reads TGTGCCAGCAGCTTAAAACTGGGGGCCTTTCCGTATAGCAATCAGCCCCAGCATTTT. It specifies CASSLKLGAFPYSNQPQHF.

The chain couples TRBV5-5 to TRBJ1-2; TRBD1 might be the D (6 bases). The CDR3 totals 13 residues. CDR1 is SGHKS and CDR2 is YYEKEE in the germline V gene (reference sequence). The V end lost 3 bases, the J end lost 8 bases, and 14 bases lay between the germline ends. This CDR3 reads CASSSQDSSGYTF. The CDR3 DNA is TGTGCCAGCAGCTCCCAGGACAGTTCCGGCTACACCTTC.

This clone has just one count. V and J are TRBV19 and TRBJ2-7; 7 bases match TRBD1. With 3 bases clipped from V and 3 bases from J, the junction kept 20 bases outside the gene matches. Germline-derived CDR1 and CDR2 are LNHDA and SQIVND (reference sequence). This CDR3 region has 19 residues. As DNA, the CDR3 is TGTGCCAGTAGTATGTATTCGGGACAGTCCCCAAAATTTTACTACGAGCAGTACTTC. It specifies CASSMYSGQSPKFYYEQYF. Combining the CDR3 with reference TRBV19 and TRBJ2-7 gives the whole variable domain DGGITQSPKYLFRKEGQNVTLSCEQNLNHDAMYWYRQDPGQGLRLIYYSQIVNDFQKGDIAEGYSVSREKKESFPLTVTSAQKNPTAFYLCASSMYSGQSPKFYYEQYFGPGTRLTVT.

The sample holds one count of this clone. The chain combines TRBV5-4 with TRBJ2-7; 7 bases match TRBD1. The germline V gene has CDR1 SGHNT and CDR2 YYREEE (reference sequence). V shed 1 base, J shed 2 bases, and the junction held 6 bases outside the gene matches. CDR3 length: 15 amino acids. The CDR3 DNA is TGTGCCAGCAGCTTGTTATTAGGACAGGCCTACGAGCAGTACTTC. Protein sequence: CASSLLLGQAYEQYF.

J is TRBJ2-7 and V is TRBV4-1; tentative D call: TRBD2 (5 bases). The V and J ends lost 0 bases and 3 bases respectively, with 15 bases between them. The CDR3 spans 16 residues. Germline lookup yields CDR1 MGHRA and CDR2 YSYEKL. This CDR3 reads CASSQDRQEVHYEQYF. The DNA of the CDR3 is TGCGCCAGCAGCCAAGATCGTCAGGAGGTCCACTACGAGCAGTACTTC.

J is TRBJ2-5 and V is TRBV7-8; TRBD2 matches 12 bases. Per the germline V gene, CDR1 is SGHVS and CDR2 is FQNEAQ. The CDR3 totals 15 residues. With 5 bases clipped from V and 4 bases from J, the junction kept 5 bases outside the gene matches. The CDR3 DNA follows: TGTGCCAGCAGCCACGGACTAGCGGGGCGAGAGACCCAGTACTTC. Translated: CASSHGLAGRETQYF. Full variable domain (remainder filled in from reference TRBV7-8 and TRBJ2-5): GAGVSQSPRYKVAKRGQDVALRCDPISGHVSLFWYQQALGQGPEFLTYFQNEAQLDKSGLPSDRFFAERPEGSVSTLKIQRTQQEDSAVYLCASSHGLAGRETQYFGPGTRLLVL.

Points on this clone: This specimen includes other DNA sequences encoding the same CDR3. The chain links TRBV5-1 to TRBJ1-1, with TRBD1 identical over 9 bases. The CDR3 has 14 residues. Looked up from germline, CDR1 is SGHRS and CDR2 is YFSETQ. J gave up 1 base and V 4 bases, and 2 bases lay outside the gene matches. The CDR3 protein is CASSPGQGNTEAFF. The CDR3, as DNA: TGCGCCAGCAGCCCGGGACAGGGGAACACTGAAGCTTTCTTT. The whole variable domain, filled in from reference TRBV5-1 and TRBJ1-1, reads KAGVTQTPRYLIKTRGQQVTLSCSPISGHRSVSWYQQTPGQGLQFLFEYFSETQRNKGNFPGRFSGRQFSNSRSEMNVSTLELGDSALYLCASSPGQGNTEAFFGQGTRLTVV.